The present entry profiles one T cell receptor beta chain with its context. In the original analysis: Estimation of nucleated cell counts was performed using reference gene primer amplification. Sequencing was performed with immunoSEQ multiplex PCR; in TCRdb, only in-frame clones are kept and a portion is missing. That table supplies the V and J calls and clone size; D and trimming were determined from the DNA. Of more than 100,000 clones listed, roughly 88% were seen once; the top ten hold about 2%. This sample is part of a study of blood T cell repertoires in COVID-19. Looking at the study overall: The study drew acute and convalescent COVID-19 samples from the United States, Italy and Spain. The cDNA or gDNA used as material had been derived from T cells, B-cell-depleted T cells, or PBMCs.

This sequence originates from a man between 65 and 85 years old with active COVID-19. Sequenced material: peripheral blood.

The CDR3 spells CSASLIGQGSPYEQYF. The CDR3 coding sequence is TGCAGTGCTAGTTTGATCGGACAGGGGTCCCCCTACGAGCAGTACTTC. The chain uses TRBV20-1 and TRBJ2-7, with 9 bases matching TRBD1. V shed 3 bases and J 2 bases; nucleotides not matched to a gene: 11. The V gene's germline CDR1 is DFQATT and CDR2 SNEGSKA (reference sequence). This CDR3 contains 16 residues.